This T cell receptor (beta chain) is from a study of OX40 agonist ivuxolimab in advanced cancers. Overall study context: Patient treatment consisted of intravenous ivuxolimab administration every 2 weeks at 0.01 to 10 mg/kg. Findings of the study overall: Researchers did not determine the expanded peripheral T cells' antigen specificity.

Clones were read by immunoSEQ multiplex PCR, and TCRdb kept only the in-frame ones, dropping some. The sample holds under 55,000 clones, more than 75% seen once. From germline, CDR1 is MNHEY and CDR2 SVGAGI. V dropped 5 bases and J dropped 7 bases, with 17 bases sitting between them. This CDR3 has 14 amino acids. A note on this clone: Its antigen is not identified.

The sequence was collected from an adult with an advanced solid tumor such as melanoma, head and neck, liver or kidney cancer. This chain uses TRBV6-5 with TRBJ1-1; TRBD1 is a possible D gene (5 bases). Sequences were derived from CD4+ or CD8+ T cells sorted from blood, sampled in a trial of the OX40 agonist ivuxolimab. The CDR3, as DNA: TGTGCCAGCAGTCTTATGACAGTGGCGGATGAAGCTTTCTTT. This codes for CASSLMTVADEAFF.